A single sample is the source of the 27 T cell receptor beta chains below, sequenced in a study of PD-1 blockade in classical Hodgkin lymphoma. Every single patient, without exception, relapsed after autologous stem cell transplantation, and brentuximab vedotin exposure varied. Generated by immunoSEQ multiplex PCR, the TCRdb table keeps only in-frame clones and is missing some. This repertoire shows about 29,000 clones, approximately 70% found once; its top ten account for roughly 4%. The sample was peripheral blood mononuclear cells (PBMCs), taken before the second cycle of nivolumab. The receptors derive from a human donor with classical Hodgkin lymphoma.

V is TRBV19 and J is TRBJ1-2, with TRBD1 matching over 8 bases. J was trimmed by 4 bases and V by 7 bases; bases with no gene match: 5. The length of the CDR3 is 13 residues. CDR1 is LNHDA, CDR2 SQIVND, per germline (reference sequence). CDR3 in DNA: TGTGCCAGTACCGGACAGGGAATCTATGGCTACACCTTC. Residues: CASTGQGIYGYTF.

The chain carries TRBV29-1 and TRBJ1-4, with TRBD1 matching over 8 bases. This CDR3 contains 14 residues. The V gene's germline CDR1 is SQVTM and CDR2 ANQGSEA. Trimming cost V 7 bases and J 7 bases; bases outside gene matches: 11. CDR3 nucleotide sequence: TGCAGCGGCTCCTCAGGGACAGGCACTGAAAAACTGTTTTTT. Protein: CSGSSGTGTEKLFF. Using reference TRBV29-1 and TRBJ1-4 for the parts outside the CDR3, the full variable domain is SAVISQKPSRDICQRGTSLTIQCQVDSQVTMMFWYRQQPGQSLTLIATANQGSEATYESGFVIDKFPISRPNLTFSTLTVSNMSPEDSSIYLCSGSSGTGTEKLFFGSGTQLSVL.

The rearrangement uses TRBV5-1 and TRBJ2-1; 9 bases fit TRBD2. The ends lost 4 bases at V and 1 base at J; junction bases unmatched: 3. Germline V lookup: CDR1 SGHRS, CDR2 YFSETQ. This CDR3 is 15 amino acids long. In DNA, the CDR3 is TGCGCCAGCAGCCTAGCGGGGTCTTCCTACAATGAGCAGTTCTTC. Its translation is CASSLAGSSYNEQFF.

The chain uses TRBV28 and TRBJ2-3, with 13 bases identical to TRBD2. The CDR3 is 17 residues long. V was clipped by 5 bases and J by 5 bases; unmatched bases: 10. Looked up from germline, CDR1 is MDHEN and CDR2 is SYDVKM. The DNA for the CDR3 is TGTGCCAGCAGTCCCCGGACTAGCGGGGGCTTCAGAGATACGCAGTATTTT. This translates into CASSPRTSGGFRDTQYF.

This clone was picked up a small number of times. V gene TRBV4-1 combines with J gene TRBJ1-5, with D perhaps matching TRBD1 (5 bases). Germline-derived CDR1 and CDR2 are MGHRA and YSYEKL. CDR3 size: 15 residues. V lost 1 base and J 4 bases, leaving 11 bases between the germline ends. This CDR3 is CASSQAGTGNQPQHF. The DNA for the CDR3 is TGCGCCAGCAGCCAAGCCGGGACGGGGAATCAGCCCCAGCATTTT.

The chain recombines TRBV28 with TRBJ2-3; D unresolved. The CDR3 extends over 14 amino acids. Trimming pared 3 bases from V and 0 bases from J, leaving 7 bases between. Germline values: CDR1 MDHEN, CDR2 SYDVKM. The DNA for the CDR3 is TGTGCCAGCAGTTTTGTAGGGAGCACAGATACGCAGTATTTT. Translating gives CASSFVGSTDTQYF.

V usage is TRBV5-6 and J usage is TRBJ1-4; D might be TRBD1 (6 bases). This CDR3 is 14 amino acids long. Germline-derived CDR1 and CDR2 are SGHDT and YYEEEE. Trimming cost V 1 base and J 8 bases, with 12 bases left between them. The CDR3 nucleotides read TGTGCCAGCAGCTTGTGGGCAGGGGTCGAAAAACTGTTTTTT. Translating it yields CASSLWAGVEKLFF. Drawing the rest from reference TRBV5-6 and TRBJ1-4, the complete variable domain is DAGVTQSPTHLIKTRGQQVTLRCSPKSGHDTVSWYQQALGQGPQFIFQYYEEEERQRGNFPDRFSGHQFPNYSSELNVNALLLGDSALYLCASSLWAGVEKLFFGSGTQLSVL.

The chain has TRBV10-3 and TRBJ2-7; D remains ambiguous. From germline, CDR1 is ENHRY and CDR2 SYGVKD. The V end lost 8 bases, the J end lost 1 base, and 12 bases lay between the germline ends. The CDR3 covers 13 residues. For the CDR3, the DNA is TGTGCCATCGGGCAGGTCGCTTCCTACGAGCAGTACTTC. Translation gives CAIGQVASYEQYF.

The chain links TRBV7-6 to TRBJ1-1; D is ambiguous. CDR3 size: 14 residues. V dropped 7 bases and J dropped 4 bases, with 16 bases sitting between them. The V gene's germline CDR1 is SGHVS and CDR2 FNYEAQ. The CDR3 DNA sequence: TGTGCCAGCACCCCGGTTGGGAGCAGCACTGAAGCTTTCTTT. As protein: CASTPVGSSTEAFF.

The CDR3 protein is CASSPGSGRIGTGELFF. The CDR3 bases are TGTGCCAGCTCACCAGGTAGCGGGAGGATTGGCACCGGGGAGCTGTTTTTT. V usage is TRBV18 and J usage is TRBJ2-2; 10 bases are a match to TRBD2. The CDR3 runs 17 residues. The junction had 7 bases not matched to a gene; V was cut back by 2 bases and J by 4 bases. In germline, CDR1 is KGHSH, CDR2 LQKENI.

V gene TRBV10-1 combines with J gene TRBJ2-2, with D possibly being TRBD2 (6 bases). Trimming took off 7 bases at V and 3 bases at J, with 6 bases between the two ends. Per the germline V gene, CDR1 is WNHNN and CDR2 is SYGVQD (reference sequence). This CDR3 has 12 residues. CDR3 sequence: CASKRDTGELFF. CDR3 nucleotide sequence: TGCGCCAGCAAGCGGGACACCGGGGAGCTGTTTTTT.

The rearrangement links TRBV6-6 to TRBJ1-5; D is ambiguous. The CDR3 has 13 residues. Trimming shortened V by 11 bases and J by 5 bases, and 16 bases separated the two germline ends. CDR1 is MNHNY, CDR2 SVGAGI, per germline (reference sequence). CDR3 bases: TGTGCCTGTGCGTGGGCTTCCGATCAGCCCCAGCATTTT. This translates into CACAWASDQPQHF.

V and J are TRBV7-2 and TRBJ2-2, with a possible D match to TRBD2 (5 bases). The V end was cut by 5 bases, the J end by 7 bases, with 14 bases between. Germline CDR1 is SGHTA and CDR2 is FQGNSA. This CDR3 is 14 amino acids long. CDR3 DNA sequence: TGTGCCAGCAGCCTACATCACAGCGGCGGGGAGCTGTTTTTT. Amino acid sequence: CASSLHHSGGELFF.

Here the CDR3 reads CASSQGALDEKLFF. The CDR3 DNA reads TGTGCCAGCTCACAGGGGGCGCTGGATGAAAAACTGTTTTTT. The V call is TRBV18, the J call TRBJ1-4; 7 bases map to TRBD1. This CDR3 is built from 14 residues. CDR1 is KGHSH and CDR2 is LQKENI in the germline V gene. V lost 4 bases and J lost 6; bases outside the gene matches: 5. The full variable domain, rest sourced from reference TRBV18 and TRBJ1-4, is NAGVMQNPRHLVRRRGQEARLRCSPMKGHSHVYWYRQLPEEGLKFMVYLQKENIIDESGMPKERFSAEFPKEGPSILRIQQVVRGDSAAYFCASSQGALDEKLFFGSGTQLSVL.

The chain carries TRBV4-1 and TRBJ1-2, with a possible D match to TRBD1 (5 bases). The V end was cut by 0 bases, the J end by 8 bases, with 10 bases between. The CDR3 is 13 residues long. Germline CDR1 reads MGHRA; CDR2 reads YSYEKL. The CDR3 region has the DNA TGCGCCAGCAGCCAAGATTCGGGGGACGGCTACACCTTC. Translating gives CASSQDSGDGYTF.

The J gene is TRBJ2-1, the V gene TRBV5-4; 10 nucleotides match TRBD2. V lost 4 bases and J lost 5; bases outside the gene matches: 6. The CDR3 contains 15 residues. Germline CDR1 reads SGHNT; CDR2 reads YYREEE (reference sequence). The CDR3 region has the DNA TGTGCCAGCAGCCGGCAAGCGGGGGGGAACAATGAGCAGTTCTTC. It is translated as CASSRQAGGNNEQFF.

The chain couples TRBV9 to TRBJ2-2; D is unresolved. The V and J ends lost 0 bases and 6 bases respectively, with 0 bases between them. The CDR3 has 11 amino acids. Per the germline V gene, CDR1 is SGDLS and CDR2 is YYNGEE. The CDR3 DNA follows: TGTGCCAGCAGCGTAGCCGGGGAGCTGTTTTTT. The encoded protein is CASSVAGELFF.

This sequence joins TRBV30 and TRBJ1-2; tentatively, D is TRBD1 (6 bases). CDR3 length equals 15 residues. From germline, CDR1 is GTSNPN and CDR2 SVGIG (reference sequence). The V end lost 6 bases, the J end lost 4 bases, and 21 bases lay between the germline ends. This CDR3 is CACRGIGGGAYGYTF. The DNA for the CDR3 is TGTGCCTGTAGGGGGATCGGCGGTGGGGCCTATGGCTACACCTTC.

This chain connects TRBV18 to TRBJ2-2, with D tentatively TRBD2 (6 bases). Per the germline V gene, CDR1 is KGHSH and CDR2 is LQKENI. V was trimmed by 0 bases and J by 1 base, leaving 6 bases between them. The CDR3 covers 15 residues. CDR3 DNA: TGTGCCAGCTCACCACCGGGGGGGAACACCGGGGAGCTGTTTTTT. As protein: CASSPPGGNTGELFF. Drawing the rest from reference TRBV18 and TRBJ2-2, the complete variable domain is NAGVMQNPRHLVRRRGQEARLRCSPMKGHSHVYWYRQLPEEGLKFMVYLQKENIIDESGMPKERFSAEFPKEGPSILRIQQVVRGDSAAYFCASSPPGGNTGELFFGEGSRLTVL.

The chain couples TRBV19 to TRBJ2-1; weak D call: TRBD2 (6 bases). Trimming cost V 4 bases and J 1 base, with 17 bases left between them. This CDR3 has 17 residues. From germline, CDR1 is LNHDA and CDR2 SQIVND (reference sequence). In DNA, the CDR3 is TGTGCCAGTAGTACCCCCGGCGGGATGCGGTCCTACAATGAGCAGTTCTTC. Encoded protein: CASSTPGGMRSYNEQFF. The variable domain in full, with the rest retrieved from reference TRBV19 and TRBJ2-1, is DGGITQSPKYLFRKEGQNVTLSCEQNLNHDAMYWYRQDPGQGLRLIYYSQIVNDFQKGDIAEGYSVSREKKESFPLTVTSAQKNPTAFYLCASSTPGGMRSYNEQFFGPGTRLTVL.

The rearrangement joins TRBV7-2 to TRBJ1-1; D is ambiguous. The length of the CDR3 is 14 residues. Germline assignment: CDR1 SGHTA and CDR2 FQGNSA. V dropped 2 bases and J dropped 2 bases, with 9 bases sitting between them. CDR3 loop: CASSLRASNTEAFF. DNA of the CDR3: TGTGCCAGCAGCTTAAGAGCCAGTAACACTGAAGCTTTCTTT.

V is TRBV28 and J is TRBJ1-5; TRBD1 aligns across 9 bases. CDR1 is MDHEN, CDR2 SYDVKM, per germline. The CDR3 contains 15 residues. J was trimmed by 6 bases and V by 4 bases; bases with no gene match: 7. Written as DNA, the CDR3 is TGTGCCAGCAGTTGGTCACAGGGGGCTTCTCAGCCCCAGCATTTT. Amino acid sequence: CASSWSQGASQPQHF.

The chain's CDR3 is CASHAGGGYEQYF. For the CDR3, the DNA is TGTGCCAGCCACGCCGGGGGGGGCTACGAGCAGTACTTC. V and J are TRBV18 and TRBJ2-7, with 8 nucleotides matching TRBD2. J was trimmed by 3 bases and V by 8 bases; bases with no gene match: 6. The CDR3 runs 13 residues. Looked up from germline, CDR1 is KGHSH and CDR2 is LQKENI.

The J gene is TRBJ1-1, the V gene TRBV7-6; D may be TRBD1 (5 bases). CDR3 length equals 14 residues. Germline values: CDR1 SGHVS, CDR2 FNYEAQ. Trimming removed 2 bases at V and 0 bases at J, with 7 bases between. The CDR3 reads CASSLRQLNTEAFF. The CDR3 DNA reads as TGTGCCAGCAGCTTACGACAGCTGAACACTGAAGCTTTCTTT.

V and J are TRBV6-1 and TRBJ2-3, with a weak D call TRBD2 (5 bases). Germline CDR1 MNHNS, CDR2 SASEGT. V was cut by 7 bases and J by 2 bases, with 10 bases left in between. There are 13 residues in the CDR3. The CDR3 DNA follows: TGTGCCAGCAATGGACTTGCCACAGATACGCAGTATTTT. This sequence encodes CASNGLATDTQYF.

The chain uses TRBV6-5 and TRBJ2-7; maybe TRBD1 (6 bases). The CDR3 is made up of 15 amino acids. Per the germline V gene, CDR1 is MNHEY and CDR2 is SVGAGI. V dropped 6 bases and J dropped 3 bases, with 18 bases sitting between them. CDR3 nucleotides: TGTGCCAGCAGGCGAGCAACAGGGTTTGGCTACGAGCAGTACTTC. Its protein is CASRRATGFGYEQYF.

This clone was picked up one time. This chain connects TRBV7-2 to TRBJ2-1; D ambiguous. This CDR3 has 16 residues. The ends were cut back, 2 bases at V and 4 bases at J, with 15 bases in the middle. From germline, CDR1 is SGHTA and CDR2 FQGNSA. CDR3 DNA sequence: TGTGCCAGCAGCTTAAGATCCCTTTTCGGATACAATGAGCAGTTCTTC. It is translated as CASSLRSLFGYNEQFF.